Here is one TCR beta chain with its context. The target of this receptor is not known. The input lacks base qualities; no much larger clone sits a single base away. Per the germline V gene, SGDLS is the CDR1 and YYNGEE is the CDR2. Reading from cysteine to phenylalanine, the CDR3 counts 15 amino acids. The sequence is cut down to CDR3 DNA, 45 bases in frame from base 1. Cut back by 1 base and 2 bases, the V and J ends lie 9 bases apart. The library was obtained by the immunoSEQ multiplex PCR assay. Held by TCRdb, this immuneACCESS table contains in-frame sequences only and omits some clones. Under half of the omission traces to an unresolved V gene where checked; the cause of the rest is unknown. The sample table records some 90,000 clones; about 90% of these occur just once. The ten largest clonotypes hold roughly 1.7% of the sample. The sample belongs to a study of T cells after somatic rescue of genetic block (dated by TCRdb to about 2020). As for the study more broadly: What the study looked at was long-term robustness, specifically in a T-cell system that came about through somatic rescue of a genetic block in T-cell development.

Specimen: peripheral blood mononuclear cells (PBMCs). The rearrangement combines TRBV9 with TRBJ2-2; the D gene is not confidently resolved. The clonotype comes from a woman between 18 and 30 years old. The CDR3 has the sequence CASSVSLGNTGELFF. The sequence in DNA is TGTGCCAGCAGCGTATCCCTTGGAAACACCGGGGAGCTGTTTTTT.